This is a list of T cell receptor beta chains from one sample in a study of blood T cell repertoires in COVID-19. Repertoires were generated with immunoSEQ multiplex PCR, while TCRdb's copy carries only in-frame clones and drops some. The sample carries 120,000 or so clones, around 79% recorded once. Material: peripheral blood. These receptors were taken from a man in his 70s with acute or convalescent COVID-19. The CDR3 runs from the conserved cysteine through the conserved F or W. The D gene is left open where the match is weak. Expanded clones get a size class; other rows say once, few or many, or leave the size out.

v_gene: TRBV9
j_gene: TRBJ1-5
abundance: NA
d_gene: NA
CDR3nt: TGTGCCAGCAGCTCCCTCGACAGCCTGCCGCCCCAGCATTTT
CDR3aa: CASSSLDSLPPQHF

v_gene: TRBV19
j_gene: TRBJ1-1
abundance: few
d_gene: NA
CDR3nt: TGTGCCAGTAGTACCCGGGAGGGTGGGGGATACACTGAAGCTTTCTTT
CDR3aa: CASSTREGGGYTEAFF

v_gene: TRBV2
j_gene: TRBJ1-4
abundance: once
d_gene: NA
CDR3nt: TGTGCCAGCTGCCTGAGGGGAGGGAATCGTGAAAAACTGTTTTTT
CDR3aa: CASCLRGGNREKLFF

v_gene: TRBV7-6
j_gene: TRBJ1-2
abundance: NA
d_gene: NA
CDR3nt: TGTGCCAGCAGCACCTGGCAGGGTGGCTACACCTTC
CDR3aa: CASSTWQGGYTF

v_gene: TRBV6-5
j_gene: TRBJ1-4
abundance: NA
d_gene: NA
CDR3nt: TGTGCCAGCAGTTACTCGAATGTGGGGGGTGGTGAAAAACTGTTTTTT
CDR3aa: CASSYSNVGGGEKLFF

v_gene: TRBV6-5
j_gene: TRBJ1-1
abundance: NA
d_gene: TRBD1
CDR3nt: TGTGCCAGCGAACAGGGGGCGAACACTGAAGCTTTCTTT
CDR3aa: CASEQGANTEAFF

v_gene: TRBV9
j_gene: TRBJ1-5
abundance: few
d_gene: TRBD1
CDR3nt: TGTGCCAGCAGCCCGACAGGGGGTCTCAATCAGCCCCAGCATTTT
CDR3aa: CASSPTGGLNQPQHF

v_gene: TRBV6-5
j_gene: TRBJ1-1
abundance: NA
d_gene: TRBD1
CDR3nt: TGTGCCAGTTACAGGGGAGAAAACACTGAAGCTTTCTTT
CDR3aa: CASYRGENTEAFF

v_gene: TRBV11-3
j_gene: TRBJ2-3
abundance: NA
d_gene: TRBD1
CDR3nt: TGTGCCAGCAGCTTAGCAGGACAGGGGGGAAATACGCAGTATTTT
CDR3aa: CASSLAGQGGNTQYF

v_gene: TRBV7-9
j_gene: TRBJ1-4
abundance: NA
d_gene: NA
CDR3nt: TGTGCCAGCAGCCACCTGCGGGGGGCGGATGAAAAACTGTTTTTT
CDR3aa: CASSHLRGADEKLFF

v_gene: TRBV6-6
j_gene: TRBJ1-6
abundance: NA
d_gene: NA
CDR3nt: TGTGCCAGCAGTTATGACAGCTCCTATAATTCACCCCTCCACTTT
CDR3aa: CASSYDSSYNSPLHF

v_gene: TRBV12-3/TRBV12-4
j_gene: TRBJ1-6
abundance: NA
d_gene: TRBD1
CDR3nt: TGTGCCAGCAGACAGGGGGGGAATTCACCCCTCCACTTT
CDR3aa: CASRQGGNSPLHF

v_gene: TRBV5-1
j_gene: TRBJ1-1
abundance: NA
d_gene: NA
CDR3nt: TGCGCCAGCAGCTTTGGCGGTAACACTGAAGCTTTCTTT
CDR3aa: CASSFGGNTEAFF

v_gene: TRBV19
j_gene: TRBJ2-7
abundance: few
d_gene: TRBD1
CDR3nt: TGTGCCAGTGCTATGGGACAGGGGATTTCGGGCGAGCAGTACTTC
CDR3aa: CASAMGQGISGEQYF

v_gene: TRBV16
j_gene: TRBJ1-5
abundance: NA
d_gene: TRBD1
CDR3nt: TGTGCCAGCAGCCCGGGGACAGCCGATAGCAATCAGCCCCAGCATTTT
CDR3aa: CASSPGTADSNQPQHF

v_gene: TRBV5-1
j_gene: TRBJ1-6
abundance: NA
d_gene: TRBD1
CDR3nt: TGCGCCAGCAGCTTGGGACAGGGTTCACCCCTCCACTTT
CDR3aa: CASSLGQGSPLHF

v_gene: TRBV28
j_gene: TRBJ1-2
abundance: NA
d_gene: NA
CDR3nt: TGTGCCAGCAGTTTATCAGGGTTCGTTTATGGCTACACCTTC
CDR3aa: CASSLSGFVYGYTF

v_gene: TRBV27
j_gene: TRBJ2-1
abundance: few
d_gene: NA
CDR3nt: TGTGCCAGCAGTCTGCGGAGCTCCTACAATGAGCAGTTCTTC
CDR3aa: CASSLRSSYNEQFF

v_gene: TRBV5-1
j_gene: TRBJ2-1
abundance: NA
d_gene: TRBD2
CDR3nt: TGCGCCCGCCGCGCGGGGGGCGGGGGGCCTTACAATGAGCAGTTCTTC
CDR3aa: CARRAGGGGPYNEQFF

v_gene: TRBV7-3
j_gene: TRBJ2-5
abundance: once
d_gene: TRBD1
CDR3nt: TGTGCCAGCACCCAGGGACAGGGAGAGACCCAGTACTTC
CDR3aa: CASTQGQGETQYF

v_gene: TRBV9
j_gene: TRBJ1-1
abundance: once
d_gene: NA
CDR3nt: TGTGCCAGCAGCGTCACAGGTTTTATGAACACTGAAGCTTTCTTT
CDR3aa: CASSVTGFMNTEAFF

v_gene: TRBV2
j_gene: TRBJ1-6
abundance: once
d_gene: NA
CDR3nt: TGTGCCAGCAGTGAAAATTTCGCTGACGGGCCCCTCCACTTT
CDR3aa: CASSENFADGPLHF

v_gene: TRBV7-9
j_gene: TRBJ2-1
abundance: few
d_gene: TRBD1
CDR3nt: TGTGCCAGCAGCCCGCAGACAGGGTACTACAATGAGCAGTTCTTC
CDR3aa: CASSPQTGYYNEQFF

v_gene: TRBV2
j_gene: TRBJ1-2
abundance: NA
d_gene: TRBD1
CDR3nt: TGTGCCAGCAGCCGAGGACAGGGTGGAAACTATGGCTACACCTTC
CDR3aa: CASSRGQGGNYGYTF

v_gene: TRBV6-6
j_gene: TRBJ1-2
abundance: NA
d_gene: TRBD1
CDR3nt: TGTGCCAGCAGCCGGGGACAGGGGGATTTTAACTATGGCTACACCTTC
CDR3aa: CASSRGQGDFNYGYTF

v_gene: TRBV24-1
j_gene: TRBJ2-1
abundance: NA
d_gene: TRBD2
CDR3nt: TGTGCCACCAGTGACGCCGCGGGGGACTCCTACAATGAGCAGTTCTTC
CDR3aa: CATSDAAGDSYNEQFF

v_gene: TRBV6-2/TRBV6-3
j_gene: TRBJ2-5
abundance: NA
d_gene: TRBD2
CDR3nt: TGTGCCAGCAGTCGACTAGCGGGACGGGAGACCCAGTACTTC
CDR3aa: CASSRLAGRETQYF

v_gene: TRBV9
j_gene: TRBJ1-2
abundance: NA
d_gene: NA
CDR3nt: TGTGCCAGCAGCGTAGGTACGAGCCCCGAGTACCATAACTATGGCTACACCTTC
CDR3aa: CASSVGTSPEYHNYGYTF

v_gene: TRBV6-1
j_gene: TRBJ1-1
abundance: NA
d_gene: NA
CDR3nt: TGTGCCAGCAGTGAAGGGCAGGGAACTGAAGCTTTCTTT
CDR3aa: CASSEGQGTEAFF